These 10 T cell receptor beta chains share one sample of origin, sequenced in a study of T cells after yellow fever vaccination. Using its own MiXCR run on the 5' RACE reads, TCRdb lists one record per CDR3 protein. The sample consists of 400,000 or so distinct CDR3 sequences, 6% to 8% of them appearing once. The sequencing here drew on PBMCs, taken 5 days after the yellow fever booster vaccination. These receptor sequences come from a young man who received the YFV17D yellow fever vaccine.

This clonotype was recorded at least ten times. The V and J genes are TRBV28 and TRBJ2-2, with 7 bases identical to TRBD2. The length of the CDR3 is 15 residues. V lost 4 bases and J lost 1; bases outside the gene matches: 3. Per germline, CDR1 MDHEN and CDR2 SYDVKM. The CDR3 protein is CASSWASGNTGELFF. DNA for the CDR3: TGTGCCAGCAGTTGGGCTAGCGGGAACACCGGGGAGCTGTTTTTT.

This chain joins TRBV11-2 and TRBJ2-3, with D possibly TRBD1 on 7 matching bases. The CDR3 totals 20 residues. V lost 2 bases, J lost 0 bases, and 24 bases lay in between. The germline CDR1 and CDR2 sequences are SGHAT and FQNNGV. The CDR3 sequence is CASSLTTPDREAWSTDTQYF. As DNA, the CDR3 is TGTGCCAGCAGCTTAACCACCCCCGACAGGGAGGCCTGGAGCACAGATACGCAGTATTTT.

CDR3 residues: CASSYSTGVGGNQPQHF. The CDR3 nucleotides are TGTGCCAGCAGTTATTCGACAGGGGTCGGCGGCAATCAGCCCCAGCATTTT. The gene calls are TRBV12-3 or TRBV12-4 and TRBJ1-5, with 8 positions matching TRBD1. The CDR3 is 17 residues long. After removal of 4 bases from V and 2 bases from J, the junction contained 10 bases not matched to a gene.

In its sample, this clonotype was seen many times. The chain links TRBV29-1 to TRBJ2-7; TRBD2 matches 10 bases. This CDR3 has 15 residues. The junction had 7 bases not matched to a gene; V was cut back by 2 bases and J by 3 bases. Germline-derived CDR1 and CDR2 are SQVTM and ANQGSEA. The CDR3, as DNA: TGCAGCGTTGAATCCAGCGGGAGGGTAGGCTACGAGCAGTACTTC. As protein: CSVESSGRVGYEQYF.

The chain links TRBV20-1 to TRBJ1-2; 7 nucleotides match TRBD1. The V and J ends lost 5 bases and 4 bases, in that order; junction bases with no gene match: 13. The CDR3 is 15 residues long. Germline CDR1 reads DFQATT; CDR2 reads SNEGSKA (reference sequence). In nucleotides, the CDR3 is TGCAGTGCTGGCGTAGGGCGGGGACAGTTCTATGGCTACACCTTC. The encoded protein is CSAGVGRGQFYGYTF.

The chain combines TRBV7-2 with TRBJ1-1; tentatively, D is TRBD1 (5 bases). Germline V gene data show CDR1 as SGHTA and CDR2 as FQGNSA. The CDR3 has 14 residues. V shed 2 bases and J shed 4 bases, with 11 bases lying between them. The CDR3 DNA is TGTGCCAGCAGCTTAAGACAGCCCCTCACTGAAGCTTTCTTT. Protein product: CASSLRQPLTEAFF.

CDR3 sequence reads: CSARTSASYEQYF. CDR3 nucleotide sequence: TGCAGTGCACGGACTAGCGCATCCTACGAGCAGTACTTC. The gene calls are TRBV20-1 and TRBJ2-7; 9 bases match TRBD2. After removal of 6 bases from V and 1 base from J, the junction contained 4 bases not matched to a gene. The CDR3 consists of 13 residues. The germline CDR1 and CDR2 sequences are DFQATT and SNEGSKA (reference sequence).

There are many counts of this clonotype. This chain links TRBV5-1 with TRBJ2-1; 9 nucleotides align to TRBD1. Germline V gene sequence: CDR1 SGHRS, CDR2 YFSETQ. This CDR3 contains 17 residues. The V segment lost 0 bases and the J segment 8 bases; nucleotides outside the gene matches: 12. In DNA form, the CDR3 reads TGCGCCAGCAGCTTGGCCCCCGGGACAGGGTCTTTCGATGAGCAGTTCTTC. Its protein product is CASSLAPGTGSFDEQFF.

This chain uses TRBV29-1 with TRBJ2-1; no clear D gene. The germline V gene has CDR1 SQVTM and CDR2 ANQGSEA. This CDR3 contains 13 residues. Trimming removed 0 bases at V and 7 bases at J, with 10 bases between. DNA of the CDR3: TGCAGCGTTGAAGATGGGTCCAGGAATGAGCAGTTCTTC. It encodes CSVEDGSRNEQFF.

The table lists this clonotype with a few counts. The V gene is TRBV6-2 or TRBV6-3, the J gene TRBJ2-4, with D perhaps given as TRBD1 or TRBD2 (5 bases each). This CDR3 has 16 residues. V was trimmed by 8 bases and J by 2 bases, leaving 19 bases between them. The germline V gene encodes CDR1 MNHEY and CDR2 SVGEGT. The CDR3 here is CASHSSWGWSKNIQYF. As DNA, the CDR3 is TGTGCCAGCCATTCTTCTTGGGGGTGGTCCAAAAACATTCAGTACTTC.